The 29 T cell receptor beta chains below all came from one sample that was sequenced in a study of cytomegalovirus exposure and HLA in healthy donors. 60 Vbeta and 13 Jbeta primers were used in PCR. Profiling relied on immunoSEQ multiplex PCR, and the TCRdb table lists in-frame clones only, not all of them. The sample holds 180,000 or so clones, roughly four fifths seen once. The sequencing sample was made of PBMCs. All receptors derive from a male donor in good health and CMV-seronegative.

The chain uses TRBV7-9 and TRBJ2-7; no clear D. Trimming removed 2 bases at V and 5 bases at J, with 10 bases between. Germline-derived CDR1 and CDR2 are SEHNR and FQNEAQ (reference sequence). The CDR3 is made up of 13 amino acids. Here the CDR3 reads CASSLILENEQYF. The CDR3, as DNA: TGTGCCAGCAGCTTAATTTTGGAGAACGAGCAGTACTTC.

J is TRBJ2-4 and V is TRBV6-5; 7 bases fit TRBD2. CDR1 is MNHEY, CDR2 SVGAGI, per germline. There are 15 residues in the CDR3. V lost 7 bases to trimming and J lost 0 bases; unmatched junction nucleotides: 6. CDR3 DNA: TGTGCCAGCATGGAACTAGCGCTAGCCAAAAACATTCAGTACTTC. Its protein product is CASMELALAKNIQYF.

The genes are TRBV15 and TRBJ2-7; possibly TRBD2 for D (5 bases). V gave up 3 bases and J gave up 2 bases, with 11 bases separating them. The CDR3 is 14 amino acids. Per germline, CDR1 LNHNV and CDR2 YYDKDF (reference sequence). CDR3 residues: CATSSAGSPYEQYF. The DNA for the CDR3 is TGTGCCACCAGCAGCGCGGGTTCCCCCTACGAGCAGTACTTC. Full variable domain (remainder filled in from reference TRBV15 and TRBJ2-7): DAMVIQNPRYQVTQFGKPVTLSCSQTLNHNVMYWYQQKSSQAPKLLFHYYDKDFNNEADTPDNFQSRRPNTSFCFLDIRSPGLGDTAMYLCATSSAGSPYEQYFGPGTRLTVT.

The gene calls are TRBV4-3 and TRBJ1-4, with no clear D. The CDR3 is 16 amino acids. Deletions cut 0 bases from V and 7 bases from J, with 15 bases between. Germline V CDR1 and CDR2: LGHNA, YSLEER. CDR3 loop: CASSQDRSRGVEKLFF. As DNA, the CDR3 is TGCGCCAGCAGCCAAGATCGAAGTCGCGGGGTTGAAAAACTGTTTTTT.

The chain couples TRBV7-8 to TRBJ1-2; 9 nucleotides agree with TRBD1. The germline V gene encodes CDR1 SGHVS and CDR2 FQNEAQ. The CDR3 covers 16 residues. Unmatched junction bases numbered 7, after V lost 2 bases and J lost 3 bases. Here the CDR3 reads CASSLRDRDAYYGYTF. CDR3 in DNA: TGTGCCAGCAGCTTAAGGGACAGGGATGCGTACTATGGCTACACCTTC. Full variable domain (rest looked up from reference TRBV7-8 and TRBJ1-2): GAGVSQSPRYKVAKRGQDVALRCDPISGHVSLFWYQQALGQGPEFLTYFQNEAQLDKSGLPSDRFFAERPEGSVSTLKIQRTQQEDSAVYLCASSLRDRDAYYGYTFGSGTRLTVV.

This chain's CDR3 is CASSSGQGLTEAFF. The DNA for the CDR3 is TGTGCCAGCAGTTCGGGACAGGGTTTGACTGAAGCTTTCTTT. This chain links TRBV2 with TRBJ1-1; 9 positions agree with TRBD1. The J segment lost 5 bases and the V segment lost 5 bases, leaving 6 bases of the junction unmatched. The length of the CDR3 is 14 residues. Germline V gives CDR1 SNHLY, CDR2 FYNNEI.

This clone has just a few counts. The gene calls are TRBV6-1 and TRBJ1-1; D gene unclear. V gave up 8 bases and J gave up 7 bases, with 17 bases separating them. CDR1 and CDR2 from the germline V gene are MNHNS and SASEGT. This CDR3 is built from 13 residues. CDR3 nucleotide sequence: TGTGCCAGCCGGGAACGGGGTCTTATTGAAGCTTTCTTT. Amino acids: CASRERGLIEAFF.

The J gene is TRBJ2-7, the V gene TRBV7-8; 8 nucleotides agree with TRBD1. The CDR3 spans 14 residues. The germline V gene encodes CDR1 SGHVS and CDR2 FQNEAQ. V lost 2 bases and J lost 4; bases outside the gene matches: 4. DNA of the CDR3: TGTGCCAGCAGCTTAAAACAGGGGGGTTACGAGCAGTACTTC. This sequence encodes CASSLKQGGYEQYF.

This sequence joins TRBV10-3 and TRBJ2-7; 8 bases fit TRBD1. CDR1 is ENHRY, CDR2 SYGVKD, per germline. V lost 5 bases and J lost 1; bases outside the gene matches: 4. The length of the CDR3 is 14 residues. The CDR3 loop is CAISPGQASYEQYF. In nucleotides, the CDR3 is TGTGCCATCAGTCCGGGACAGGCATCCTACGAGCAGTACTTC.

This clone has only one observation. The chain joins TRBV27 to TRBJ2-3, with TRBD2 matching 10 bases. Germline CDR1 reads MNHEY; CDR2 reads SMNVEV (reference sequence). V trimming: 3 bases; J trimming: 0 bases; junction bases outside the gene matches: 0. This CDR3 spans 15 amino acids. CDR3 in DNA: TGTGCCAGCAGTTTGACTAGCGGGAGCACAGATACGCAGTATTTT. Translation: CASSLTSGSTDTQYF.

The gene calls are TRBV27 and TRBJ1-4; 10 bases fit TRBD1. The CDR3 runs to 15 residues. V shed 5 bases and J 5 bases; nucleotides not matched to a gene: 5. Germline V gene lookup returns CDR1 MNHEY and CDR2 SMNVEV (reference sequence). The CDR3 sequence: CASSPRTGGNEKLFF. The DNA of the CDR3 is TGTGCCAGCAGTCCCAGGACAGGGGGAAATGAAAAACTGTTTTTT.

This chain joins TRBV15 and TRBJ1-2; TRBD1 is a possible D gene (6 bases). The CDR3 is 17 amino acids. The V gene lost 0 bases and the J gene lost 2 bases, with 16 bases spanning the gap. The germline CDR1 and CDR2 sequences are LNHNV and YYDKDF (reference sequence). The DNA for the CDR3 is TGTGCCACCAGCAGAGATCGCACCCTCAGGGGCAACTATGGCTACACCTTC. Translating it yields CATSRDRTLRGNYGYTF.

This chain uses TRBV28 with TRBJ1-5, with D possibly being TRBD1 (5 bases). V lost 5 bases to trimming and J lost 2 bases, with 13 bases between them. Germline V lookup: CDR1 MDHEN, CDR2 SYDVKM. The CDR3 is 15 amino acids. The CDR3 DNA is TGTGCCAGCAGTCCAGGGCCAGGCGGCAATCAGCCCCAGCATTTT. It encodes CASSPGPGGNQPQHF. The variable domain in full, completed from reference TRBV28 and TRBJ1-5, reads DVKVTQSSRYLVKRTGEKVFLECVQDMDHENMFWYRQDPGLGLRLIYFSYDVKMKEKGDIPEGYSVSREKKERFSLILESASTNQTSMYLCASSPGPGGNQPQHFGDGTRLSIL.

This sequence joins TRBV19 and TRBJ2-7; no clear D gene. The germline gives CDR1 LNHDA, CDR2 SQIVND (reference sequence). Trimming removed 0 bases at V and 6 bases at J, with 12 bases between. The CDR3 has 14 residues. CDR3 bases: TGTGCCAGTAGTATAGATTTGGTACAGAGCGAGCAGTACTTC. As protein: CASSIDLVQSEQYF.

The chain has TRBV15 and TRBJ1-3; possible D gene TRBD1, 6 bases. V was cut by 2 bases and J by 2 bases, with 13 bases left in between. The CDR3 totals 16 residues. The germline V gene encodes CDR1 LNHNV and CDR2 YYDKDF (reference sequence). The CDR3: CATSRNREQTGNTIYF. Here the CDR3 DNA reads TGTGCCACCAGCAGAAACAGGGAACAAACTGGAAACACCATATATTTT.

This sequence joins TRBV27 and TRBJ1-5; a weak D match, TRBD1 (6 bases). CDR3 length equals 14 residues. Germline V CDR1 and CDR2: MNHEY, SMNVEV (reference sequence). V lost 2 bases and J 6 bases, leaving 11 bases between the germline ends. Written as DNA, the CDR3 is TGTGCCAGCAGTTTAACAGGGTTTAGTCAGCCCCAGCATTTT. It codes for CASSLTGFSQPQHF.

The rearrangement uses TRBV30 and TRBJ2-7; TRBD2 aligns across 8 bases. CDR3 size: 13 residues. With 3 bases clipped from V and 5 bases from J, the junction kept 6 bases outside the gene matches. CDR1 GTSNPN and CDR2 SVGIG come from the germline V gene (reference sequence). The CDR3 sequence: CAWRSSGIDEQYF. The DNA for the CDR3 is TGTGCCTGGAGAAGTAGCGGGATCGACGAGCAGTACTTC.

The rearrangement uses TRBV2 and TRBJ1-6, with D perhaps TRBD1 (6 bases). V shed 4 bases and J shed 8 bases, with 9 bases lying between them. CDR1 is SNHLY and CDR2 is FYNNEI in the germline V gene. CDR3 length equals 13 residues. The CDR3 region is CASSGQADSPLHF. CDR3 DNA: TGTGCCAGCAGTGGACAGGCGGATTCACCCCTCCACTTT. The whole variable domain, remainder taken from reference TRBV2 and TRBJ1-6, is EPEVTQTPSHQVTQMGQEVILRCVPISNHLYFYWYRQILGQKVEFLVSFYNNEISEKSEIFDDQFSVERPDGSNFTLKIRSTKLEDSAMYFCASSGQADSPLHFGNGTRLTVT.

This sequence joins TRBV4-1 and TRBJ2-2; possibly TRBD1 for D (6 bases). CDR3 length: 15 residues. The germline CDR1 and CDR2 sequences are MGHRA and YSYEKL. V was shortened by 1 base and J by 4 bases, with 10 bases between the two germline ends. The chain's CDR3 is CASSQGTETTGELFF. The DNA for the CDR3 is TGCGCCAGCAGCCAAGGGACAGAGACCACCGGGGAGCTGTTTTTT.

This rearrangement joins TRBV20-1 to TRBJ1-4; D is unresolved. The V gene lost 5 bases and the J gene lost 6 bases, with 7 bases spanning the gap. Germline V gives CDR1 DFQATT, CDR2 SNEGSKA (reference sequence). This CDR3 contains 11 residues. The CDR3 region is CSAQDYEKLFF. The CDR3 DNA is TGCAGTGCTCAGGATTATGAAAAACTGTTTTTT.

The gene calls are TRBV19 and TRBJ2-7; TRBD1 might be the D (6 bases). Per the germline V gene, CDR1 is LNHDA and CDR2 is SQIVND (reference sequence). This CDR3 has 14 residues. V lost 4 bases, J lost 3 bases, and 13 bases lay in between. CDR3 DNA sequence: TGTGCCAGTAGTAATTGGCAGGGGAACTACGAGCAGTACTTC. This translates into CASSNWQGNYEQYF. The variable domain in full, with the rest retrieved from reference TRBV19 and TRBJ2-7, is DGGITQSPKYLFRKEGQNVTLSCEQNLNHDAMYWYRQDPGQGLRLIYYSQIVNDFQKGDIAEGYSVSREKKESFPLTVTSAQKNPTAFYLCASSNWQGNYEQYFGPGTRLTVT.

This clone was detected once. The gene calls are TRBV2 and TRBJ1-5; the D is unclear. CDR1 is SNHLY and CDR2 is FYNNEI in the germline V gene. The CDR3 loop spans 15 amino acids. Trimming took 7 bases from V and 4 from J, leaving 17 bases between them. CDR3 DNA sequence: TGTGCCAGCACCGAAAATACGGGAGGGAATCAGCCCCAGCATTTT. Amino acid sequence: CASTENTGGNQPQHF.

The chain joins TRBV28 to TRBJ2-1; D gene ambiguous. This CDR3 comprises 11 residues. Germline values: CDR1 MDHEN, CDR2 SYDVKM. V was shortened by 3 bases and J by 6 bases, with 3 bases between the two germline ends. The CDR3 nucleotides read TGTGCCAGCAGTTTCATCAATGAGCAGTTCTTC. This sequence encodes CASSFINEQFF.

The CDR3 is CASSQGPHDRSNQPQHF. The CDR3 coding sequence is TGCGCCAGCAGCCAAGGCCCCCACGACAGGAGCAATCAGCCCCAGCATTTT. The chain has TRBV4-3 and TRBJ1-5; tentatively, D is TRBD1 (6 bases). The germline V gene encodes CDR1 LGHNA and CDR2 YSLEER. V lost 1 base, J lost 1 base, and 14 bases lay in between. There are 17 residues in the CDR3.

J is TRBJ2-5 and V is TRBV7-2; 12 bases are a match to TRBD2. The germline CDR1 and CDR2 sequences are SGHTA and FQGNSA. Trimming cost V 4 bases and J 1 base; bases outside gene matches: 1. The CDR3 sequence is 15 residues long. The CDR3 spells CASSSTSGGQETQYF. CDR3 DNA: TGTGCCAGCAGCTCGACTAGCGGGGGCCAAGAGACCCAGTACTTC.

The rearrangement joins TRBV29-1 to TRBJ1-2; 7 nucleotides match TRBD1. The V and J ends lost 4 bases and 3 bases, in that order; junction bases with no gene match: 5. This CDR3 is built from 13 residues. Germline values: CDR1 SQVTM, CDR2 ANQGSEA. CDR3 sequence (DNA): TGCAGCGTTGTTGGACAGGCTCACTATGGCTACACCTTC. Amino acid sequence: CSVVGQAHYGYTF. The whole variable domain, filled in from reference TRBV29-1 and TRBJ1-2, reads SAVISQKPSRDICQRGTSLTIQCQVDSQVTMMFWYRQQPGQSLTLIATANQGSEATYESGFVIDKFPISRPNLTFSTLTVSNMSPEDSSIYLCSVVGQAHYGYTFGSGTRLTVV.

The chain joins TRBV4-2 to TRBJ1-5; D ambiguous. Looked up from germline, CDR1 is LGHNA and CDR2 is YNFKEQ. V lost 0 bases to trimming and J lost 0 bases, with 12 bases between them. This CDR3 region has 17 residues. CDR3 DNA: TGTGCCAGCAGCCAAGAACCGGTGATTACTAGCAATCAGCCCCAGCATTTT. It yields the protein CASSQEPVITSNQPQHF.

The chain joins TRBV28 to TRBJ1-5; tentatively, D is TRBD1 (5 bases). Looked up from germline, CDR1 is MDHEN and CDR2 is SYDVKM. The CDR3 is 13 amino acids. Trimming stripped 6 bases from V and 5 bases from J, with 11 bases between. The DNA of the CDR3 is TGTGCCAGCAGCCGGCAGGGCTATCAGCCCCAGCATTTT. This encodes CASSRQGYQPQHF.

The J gene is TRBJ1-2, the V gene TRBV30; D remains unclear. The length of the CDR3 is 13 residues. Germline CDR1 is GTSNPN and CDR2 is SVGIG (reference sequence). V lost 3 bases to trimming and J lost 6 bases, with 14 bases between them. CDR3 nucleotides: TGTGCCTGGAGCGTCGACACCTACCATGGCTACACCTTC. Translating it yields CAWSVDTYHGYTF.